A single sample gave rise to the 25 T cell receptor beta chains below, sequenced in a study of T cells in Graves' hyperthyroidism and ophthalmopathy (dated by TCRdb to about 2019). Library construction relied on multiplex PCR. The listed sequencing device is Illumina HiSeq 2000. Amplification of TCR beta CDR3 regions was carried out from RNA transcripts. For the first round of RT-PCR on the TCR CDR3, the HTBI primer set was used together with the Qiagen OneStep RT-PCR kit. The public reads were reprocessed in TCRdb via fastp at Q25 and MiXCR, keeping in-frame beta chains. For every CDR3 protein sequence, its rows merge into one entry that carries the most common genes and DNA. Counted in this sample were some 650,000 distinct CDR3 sequences; roughly 15% of them appeared once. Less than 3.5% of the sample is held by the ten biggest clonotypes. Sequencing was done on a sample of blood. All receptors derive from a woman in her thirties or forties with Graves' ophthalmopathy.

The chain combines TRBV28 with TRBJ2-7; 7 positions match TRBD2. CDR1 and CDR2 from the germline V gene are MDHEN and SYDVKM. This CDR3 has 14 amino acids. V lost 3 bases and J lost 3; bases outside the gene matches: 5. The CDR3, as DNA: TGTGCCAGCAGTTTCCCTGGGGGGGACTACGAGCAGTACTTC. This encodes CASSFPGGDYEQYF.

This clonotype appeared a few times. The V call is TRBV5-4, the J call TRBJ2-4; D gene ambiguous. Germline CDR1 and CDR2: SGHNT and YYREEE (reference sequence). The CDR3 is made up of 13 amino acids. Trimming removed 3 bases at V and 5 bases at J, with 9 bases between. The CDR3 here is CASSYSSENIQYF. CDR3 DNA sequence: TGTGCCAGCAGCTACTCCTCGGAAAACATTCAGTACTTC.

This clonotype was seen many times. The rearrangement links TRBV11-2 to TRBJ2-7, with D tentatively TRBD1 or TRBD2 (6 bases each). The CDR3 contains 16 residues. CDR1 is SGHAT and CDR2 is FQNNGV in the germline V gene. Trimming pared 4 bases from V and 3 bases from J, leaving 19 bases between. DNA for the CDR3: TGTGCCAGCAGCTCAAGGGGGGCAGCGAGCAGCTACGAGCAGTACTTC. Amino acids: CASSSRGAASSYEQYF.

The chain carries TRBV7-9 and TRBJ2-3, with unresolved D. Trimming cost V 7 bases and J 6 bases, with 14 bases left between them. Germline CDR1 SEHNR, CDR2 FQNEAQ (reference sequence). The length of the CDR3 is 13 residues. Written as DNA, the CDR3 is TGTGCCAGCACCTCCCTCGAAGCTGATACGCAGTATTTT. Translating gives CASTSLEADTQYF.

The chain uses TRBV20-1 and TRBJ1-2; D call uncertain. CDR1 is DFQATT and CDR2 is SNEGSKA in the germline V gene (reference sequence). CDR3 size: 13 residues. V shed 4 bases and J shed 3 bases, with 12 bases lying between them. CDR3 coding DNA: TGCAGTGCTACTGGACGGCCGGACTATGGCTACACCTTC. This sequence encodes CSATGRPDYGYTF.

This clonotype was counted many times. The chain uses TRBV5-1 and TRBJ2-1; 7 bases line up with TRBD1. The CDR3 extends over 13 amino acids. V gave up 2 bases and J gave up 8 bases; unmatched junction bases: 4. The V gene's germline CDR1 is SGHRS and CDR2 YFSETQ. The CDR3 DNA sequence: TGCGCCAGCAGCTTAACAGGGGCTCATGAGCAGTTCTTC. This encodes CASSLTGAHEQFF.

This clonotype showed up just a few times. This chain connects TRBV7-6 to TRBJ2-2; D is uncertain. Germline CDR1 SGHVS, CDR2 FNYEAQ. CDR3 length: 16 residues. Trimming left V 1 base short and J 5 bases short, with 14 bases between. CDR3 region: CASSLVGFRQTGELFF. The CDR3 nucleotides are TGTGCCAGCAGCTTAGTAGGATTCCGGCAGACCGGGGAGCTGTTTTTT.

The table lists this clonotype with many counts. V usage is TRBV12-3 or TRBV12-4 and J usage is TRBJ1-5; a possible D gene is TRBD1 (6 bases). V was cut by 4 bases and J by 0 bases, with 10 bases left in between. The CDR3 totals 15 residues. CDR3 amino acids: CASSSSGVSNQPQHF. CDR3 bases: TGTGCCAGCAGTTCTTCAGGGGTTAGCAATCAGCCCCAGCATTTT.

There are a few counts of this clonotype. The gene calls are TRBV20-1 and TRBJ1-1; no clear D. CDR1 DFQATT and CDR2 SNEGSKA come from the germline V gene (reference sequence). The CDR3 runs to 15 residues. The germline V and J ends were trimmed by 0 bases and 1 base, with 12 bases remaining between them. The CDR3 loop is CSARDFRTGNTEAFF. CDR3 DNA: TGCAGTGCTAGAGACTTTAGAACGGGGAACACTGAAGCTTTCTTT.

This clonotype was seen a handful of times. This chain uses TRBV4-1 with TRBJ2-5; tentatively, D is TRBD2 (5 bases). Trimming cost V 3 bases and J 3 bases, with 14 bases left between them. CDR3 length equals 15 residues. Looked up from germline, CDR1 is MGHRA and CDR2 is YSYEKL. In DNA form, the CDR3 reads TGCGCCAGCAGCCAGAAAGCGTGGGGAGAAGAGACCCAGTACTTC. The encoded protein is CASSQKAWGEETQYF.

CDR3 in amino acids: CASSFSGLAAETQYF. The CDR3 region has the DNA TGTGCCAGCAGCTTCTCCGGACTAGCGGCAGAGACCCAGTACTTC. V and J are TRBV11-2 and TRBJ2-5, with 10 nucleotides matching TRBD2. The germline CDR1 and CDR2 sequences are SGHAT and FQNNGV. After removal of 3 bases from V and 4 bases from J, the junction contained 5 bases not matched to a gene. The CDR3 has 15 amino acids.

This clonotype occurred a few times. This chain joins TRBV6-1 and TRBJ1-5; 12 bases are a match to TRBD1. The germline gives CDR1 MNHNS, CDR2 SASEGT. Trimming took 4 bases from V and 6 from J; bases not matched to a gene: 1. This CDR3 spans 14 amino acids. CDR3 DNA: TGTGCCAGCAGTGGGGACAGGGGGCTTCAGCCCCAGCATTTT. Translated: CASSGDRGLQPQHF.

V usage is TRBV5-1 and J usage is TRBJ2-4; D is uncertain. The CDR3 is 18 amino acids. The germline gives CDR1 SGHRS, CDR2 YFSETQ. The V end lost 4 bases, the J end lost 0 bases, and 20 bases lay between the germline ends. CDR3 sequence reads: CASSPQSEVTLAKNIQYF. The CDR3, as DNA: TGCGCCAGCAGCCCCCAAAGCGAGGTGACCCTAGCCAAAAACATTCAGTACTTC.

The chain has TRBV5-1 and TRBJ2-3, with 11 bases lining up with TRBD2. This CDR3 has 18 amino acids. Unmatched junction bases numbered 16, after V lost 0 bases and J lost 10 bases. CDR1 is SGHRS and CDR2 is YFSETQ in the germline V gene. The CDR3 spells CASSLAPGLAAPQGSQYF. As DNA, the CDR3 is TGCGCCAGCAGCTTGGCCCCGGGACTAGCGGCCCCCCAGGGGTCGCAGTATTTT.

The chain recombines TRBV6-1 with TRBJ1-2, with 7 nucleotides matching TRBD1. Germline CDR1 is MNHNS and CDR2 is SASEGT. The CDR3 extends over 15 amino acids. Germline trimming cut 3 bases from V and 3 bases from J; bases unmatched to any gene: 7. The DNA of the CDR3 is TGTGCCAGCAGTGAGAACCCCGGGACAGACTATGGCTACACCTTC. It translates to CASSENPGTDYGYTF.

Comments on this clonotype: This may be a read error: a much more frequent sequence differs by one nucleotide. CDR3 amino acids: CARSPMGGLADTQYF. In nucleotides, the CDR3 is TGTGCCCGCAGTCCGATGGGGGGACTCGCAGATACGCAGTATTTT. The rearrangement uses TRBV12-3 or TRBV12-4 and TRBJ2-3; perhaps TRBD2 as D (6 bases). The CDR3 runs 15 residues.

This clonotype was counted between two and nine times. The chain couples TRBV2 to TRBJ2-1, with D hard to call. Per germline, CDR1 SNHLY and CDR2 FYNNEI. V was pared by 7 bases and J by 8 bases, with 18 bases between. This CDR3 has 14 amino acids. In DNA form, the CDR3 reads TGTGCCAGCAAACTGCAGCGCGGAGCTTATGAGCAGTTCTTC. Translating it yields CASKLQRGAYEQFF.

At least ten counts were recorded for this clonotype. V gene TRBV28 combines with J gene TRBJ2-1, with 8 bases matching TRBD2. The germline V gene encodes CDR1 MDHEN and CDR2 SYDVKM. J lost 15 bases, V lost 3 bases, and 10 bases had no gene match. This CDR3 is built from 13 residues. The CDR3 protein is CASSLLAGGRPFF. As DNA, the CDR3 is TGTGCCAGCAGTTTGTTGGCGGGAGGTCGTCCGTTCTTC.

This clonotype was counted between two and nine times. The gene calls are TRBV3-1 and TRBJ1-2; 9 bases agree with TRBD1. Germline lookup yields CDR1 LGHDT and CDR2 YNNKEL (reference sequence). This CDR3 region has 16 residues. V lost 0 bases and J lost 8; bases outside the gene matches: 10. The CDR3 bases are TGTGCCAGCAGCCAAGATCTAGGGACAGGGCTGAGAGGCTACACCTTC. Translated: CASSQDLGTGLRGYTF.

This clonotype has a count of ten or more. The gene calls are TRBV6-1 and TRBJ1-1, with a possible D match to TRBD1 (5 bases). The CDR3 loop spans 15 amino acids. V lost 6 bases to trimming and J lost 2 bases, with 16 bases between them. Germline CDR1 reads MNHNS; CDR2 reads SASEGT. As DNA, the CDR3 is TGTGCCAGCAGCCCGCTCGAAGACAGAAACACTGAAGCTTTCTTT. Translated: CASSPLEDRNTEAFF.

This clonotype was seen many times. This chain links TRBV18 with TRBJ2-1; D is unclear. CDR1 and CDR2 (germline): KGHSH, LQKENI. V gave up 0 bases and J gave up 6 bases, with 9 bases separating them. The CDR3 extends over 14 amino acids. CDR3: CASSPPPSPNEQFF. The CDR3 DNA sequence: TGTGCCAGCTCACCACCGCCCAGCCCCAATGAGCAGTTCTTC.

At least ten counts were recorded for this clonotype. The chain employs TRBV6-6 and TRBJ2-7; possibly TRBD1 for D (6 bases). The CDR3 is 15 residues long. Germline CDR1 MNHNY, CDR2 SVGAGI (reference sequence). V shed 0 bases and J shed 4 bases, with 13 bases lying between them. This chain's CDR3 is CASSYSKAGAYEQYF. The DNA of the CDR3 is TGTGCCAGCAGTTACTCGAAGGCAGGGGCTTACGAGCAGTACTTC.

The V gene is TRBV7-8, the J gene TRBJ1-5, with D possibly TRBD1 on 5 matching bases. From germline, CDR1 is SGHVS and CDR2 FQNEAQ. This CDR3 contains 18 residues. Trimming cost V 0 bases and J 0 bases, with 15 bases left between them. The CDR3 bases are TGTGCCAGCAGCTTAGCCGAGACAGCCGATTATAGCAATCAGCCCCAGCATTTT. Protein: CASSLAETADYSNQPQHF.

The gene calls are TRBV29-1 and TRBJ1-2, with D perhaps TRBD1 (6 bases). Germline-derived CDR1 and CDR2 are SQVTM and ANQGSEA. V was clipped by 7 bases and J by 11 bases, with 17 bases between them. The CDR3 runs 11 residues. DNA for the CDR3: TGCAGCGCCATCTCAGGGGAAACGTACACCTTC. As protein: CSAISGETYTF.

This clonotype was seen many times. The rearrangement uses TRBV12-3 or TRBV12-4 and TRBJ2-3; D call uncertain. Trimming cost V 5 bases and J 1 base, with 13 bases left between them. The CDR3 is 15 amino acids. The CDR3 coding sequence is TGTGCCAGCAGTCAAAGGGTTACTGGCACAGATACGCAGTATTTT. Its translation: CASSQRVTGTDTQYF.